What follows are 18 T cell receptor beta chains derived from one specimen sequenced in a study of shared clonotypes between healthy human individuals. The table came from immunoSEQ multiplex PCR; TCRdb's copy has only in-frame clones and leaves some out. The data contain more than 400,000 clones, about 96% of them singletons. Sequenced input: naive CD4+ T cells sorted from blood. Subset specified: CD45RA+ positively selected. The receptors shown here come from a woman aged 25 to 39 in good health.

The V and J genes are TRBV19 and TRBJ2-5; perhaps D is TRBD1 or TRBD2 (5 bases each). Trimming cost V 2 bases and J 1 base, with 11 bases left between them. Germline V gene sequence: CDR1 LNHDA, CDR2 SQIVND (reference sequence). There are 15 residues in the CDR3. The CDR3, as DNA: TGTGCCAGTAGTATAAGTAGGGGACCCCAAGAGACCCAGTACTTC. The encoded protein is CASSISRGPQETQYF.

This chain connects TRBV7-2 to TRBJ2-1; 7 nucleotides agree with TRBD2. V lost 4 bases, J lost 5 bases, and 5 bases stayed unmatched. This CDR3 has 14 residues. Germline V gene lookup returns CDR1 SGHTA and CDR2 FQGNSA. The CDR3 DNA reads as TGTGCCAGCAGCTGGGGACTACAAAACAATGAGCAGTTCTTC. Translated: CASSWGLQNNEQFF.

This clone turned up a few times. A junction boundary mismatches the germline segment, possibly from a read error. J is TRBJ2-7 and V is TRBV11-2, with D possibly being TRBD2 (5 bases). The germline gives CDR1 SGHAT, CDR2 FQNNGV. The CDR3 contains 15 residues. The CDR3 protein is CASSLGDARESIVDF. The CDR3 nucleotides are TGTGCCAGCAGCTTAGGGGATGCTAGGGAGAGCATTGTGGACTTC.

The genes are TRBV28 and TRBJ2-7, with TRBD2 identical over 12 bases. The junction had 8 bases not matched to a gene; V was cut back by 5 bases and J by 6 bases. The CDR3 covers 15 residues. In germline, CDR1 is MDHEN, CDR2 SYDVKM. The CDR3 DNA sequence: TGTGCCAGCAGTCTCAGACTAGCGGGAGCGACCGAGCAGTACTTC. Protein sequence: CASSLRLAGATEQYF.

This chain connects TRBV10-2 to TRBJ2-1; 11 bases match TRBD2. Germline loops: CDR1 WSHSY, CDR2 SAAADI. The CDR3 covers 16 residues. V lost 2 bases to trimming and J lost 3 bases; unmatched junction nucleotides: 3. CDR3 DNA: TGCGCCAGCAGTGAGATACTAGCGGGGGACTACAATGAGCAGTTCTTC. Translated: CASSEILAGDYNEQFF.

V is TRBV5-6 and J is TRBJ2-7; D remains ambiguous. The V end was cut by 5 bases, the J end by 0 bases, with 15 bases between. The germline V gene encodes CDR1 SGHDT and CDR2 YYEEEE. The CDR3 covers 15 residues. CDR3 bases: TGTGCCAGCAGAAAGGACCAAACGAGCTCCTACGAGCAGTACTTC. Translated: CASRKDQTSSYEQYF.

The chain employs TRBV28 and TRBJ1-2; D might be TRBD1 (5 bases). This CDR3 contains 15 residues. Germline V lookup: CDR1 MDHEN, CDR2 SYDVKM. V was cut by 7 bases and J by 7 bases, with 22 bases left in between. The CDR3 is CASTSGGVRAFGYTF. For the CDR3, the DNA is TGTGCCAGCACCTCGGGGGGAGTTAGAGCTTTTGGCTACACCTTC.

V usage is TRBV7-2 and J usage is TRBJ2-5, with TRBD2 matching over 7 bases. V was pared by 8 bases and J by 2 bases, with 5 bases of the junction left unmatched. The CDR3 runs to 13 residues. Germline loops: CDR1 SGHTA, CDR2 FQGNSA. The CDR3 DNA sequence: TGTGCCAGCCGCGGGAGAGGTCAAGAGACCCAGTACTTC. This codes for CASRGRGQETQYF.

The chain is built from TRBV4-1 and TRBJ2-3; 10 nucleotides align to TRBD2. The CDR3 sequence is 20 residues long. CDR1 is MGHRA, CDR2 YSYEKL, per germline. Trimming at V came to 4 bases and at J to 3 bases, leaving 19 bases not matched to a gene. The CDR3 DNA is TGCGCCAGCAGCCGAATGACTAGCGGGTCTCAGATGGGTGGAACAGATACGCAGTATTTT. It encodes CASSRMTSGSQMGGTDTQYF.

This clone showed up just a few times. The rearrangement links TRBV18 to TRBJ1-2; D is undetermined. CDR1 KGHSH and CDR2 LQKENI come from the germline V gene. Trimming stripped 1 base from V and 8 bases from J, with 14 bases between. This CDR3 comprises 14 residues. The CDR3 nucleotides read TGTGCCAGCTCACCACGTGCCAGTTTAGAAGGCTACACCTTC. This gives the protein CASSPRASLEGYTF.

This chain connects TRBV28 to TRBJ2-2; TRBD2 matches at 9 bases. This CDR3 is 13 amino acids long. The J segment lost 6 bases and the V segment lost 6 bases, leaving 2 bases of the junction unmatched. The V gene's germline CDR1 is MDHEN and CDR2 SYDVKM. The chain's CDR3 is CASRTSGPGELFF. DNA of the CDR3: TGTGCCAGCAGGACTAGCGGACCCGGGGAGCTGTTTTTT.

Here the CDR3 reads CATSTGLTLGEQYF. DNA for the CDR3: TGTGCCACCAGCACTGGATTAACTCTTGGAGAGCAGTACTTC. The chain couples TRBV15 to TRBJ2-7; D ambiguous. Germline CDR1 is LNHNV and CDR2 is YYDKDF (reference sequence). Trimming cost V 4 bases and J 7 bases, with 17 bases left between them. The CDR3 is 14 residues long.

The chain uses TRBV19 and TRBJ1-5; 11 bases are a match to TRBD1. The CDR3 has 13 residues. V shed 9 bases and J 7 bases; nucleotides not matched to a gene: 5. Germline V CDR1 and CDR2: LNHDA, SQIVND (reference sequence). Here the CDR3 reads CASRTGGGQPQHF. The CDR3 DNA reads as TGTGCCAGCAGGACAGGGGGCGGACAGCCCCAGCATTTT.

The chain links TRBV19 to TRBJ2-2; TRBD2 agrees at 9 bases. Per germline, CDR1 LNHDA and CDR2 SQIVND (reference sequence). This CDR3 is built from 18 residues. With 6 bases clipped from V and 6 bases from J, the junction kept 17 bases outside the gene matches. CDR3 in amino acids: CASSRGGGRGRAAGELFF. The CDR3 DNA sequence: TGTGCCAGTAGCCGTGGGGGCGGTCGCGGGAGGGCCGCCGGGGAGCTGTTTTTT.

This clone was recorded only once. V usage is TRBV30 and J usage is TRBJ2-3; TRBD2 aligns across 12 bases. The CDR3 has 17 residues. With V trimmed by 0 bases and J by 4 bases, 8 bases remained unmatched. Germline V gene sequence: CDR1 GTSNPN, CDR2 SVGIG (reference sequence). CDR3 DNA: TGTGCCTGGAGTGTACGTAGGACTAGCGGGAAAGCAGATACGCAGTATTTT. It yields the protein CAWSVRRTSGKADTQYF.

V gene TRBV29-1 combines with J gene TRBJ1-2; weak D call: TRBD1 (6 bases). This CDR3 comprises 13 residues. V was pared by 2 bases and J by 8 bases, with 15 bases between. CDR1 is SQVTM and CDR2 is ANQGSEA in the germline V gene. The CDR3 spells CSVEWSGARGYTF. CDR3 DNA sequence: TGCAGCGTTGAATGGTCAGGGGCGAGGGGCTACACCTTC.

The chain recombines TRBV5-1 with TRBJ2-1, with 9 bases lining up with TRBD2. This CDR3 spans 15 amino acids. With V trimmed by 4 bases and J by 6 bases, 8 bases remained unmatched. Germline V gene sequence: CDR1 SGHRS, CDR2 YFSETQ. CDR3 in amino acids: CASSKPGLAGNEQFF. The CDR3 DNA is TGCGCCAGCAGCAAACCGGGACTAGCAGGCAATGAGCAGTTCTTC.

The chain recombines TRBV5-6 with TRBJ1-1, with 7 nucleotides matching TRBD1. V lost 0 bases to trimming and J lost 4 bases; unmatched junction nucleotides: 0. This CDR3 is 13 amino acids long. Germline V gene data show CDR1 as SGHDT and CDR2 as YYEEEE. This CDR3 is CASSLDRGTEAFF. The DNA of the CDR3 is TGTGCCAGCAGCTTGGACAGGGGCACTGAAGCTTTCTTT.